Below, 32 T cell receptor beta chains from the same sample are listed, as sequenced in a study of regulatory T cells in long-lasting Graves disease (dated by TCRdb to the early 2020s). Libraries came from multiplex PCR. Sequencing instrument: Illumina HiSeq 4000. CDR3 regions were amplified by Arm-PCR with iRepertoire HTBI primers to construct TCR beta libraries. TCRdb ran its own pipeline on the public reads, namely fastp trimming at Q25 and MiXCR clone calling, and kept in-frame beta chains. CDR3 protein duplicates are merged, each entry listing the most common genes and DNA. Across this sample there are roughly 320,000 distinct CDR3 sequences, with 16% seen only once. The ten largest clonotypes hold roughly 27% of the sample. What the time point label conveys for this sample: newly diagnosed GD, antithyroid drugs for less than 3 months. RNA was extracted from PBMCs in TRIzol for both TCR sequencing and RNA sequencing.

These data were also reused for a study on T cells in Graves' hyperthyroidism and ophthalmopathy.

The specimen comprised peripheral blood mononuclear cells (PBMCs), sampled at new diagnosis, from a patient treated with antithyroid drugs. The receptors come from a man aged 35 to 55 with Graves disease. Donor details come from another sample of the same person, matched by shared clones.

A few counts support this clonotype. This sequence joins TRBV20-1 and TRBJ2-2, with TRBD1 matching 7 bases. Germline CDR1 and CDR2: DFQATT and SNEGSKA (reference sequence). V lost 1 base, J lost 5 bases, and 4 bases stayed unmatched. The length of the CDR3 is 14 residues. In nucleotides, the CDR3 is TGCAGTGCTAGAGGAGGGGGCCGGACCGGGGAGCTGTTTTTT. It specifies CSARGGGRTGELFF.

The chain is built from TRBV10-1 and TRBJ1-1; no clear D. V dropped 5 bases and J dropped 1 base, with 11 bases sitting between them. The CDR3 loop spans 14 amino acids. Germline V gene sequence: CDR1 WNHNN, CDR2 SYGVQD (reference sequence). The CDR3: CASSPSAGNTEAFF. In DNA form, the CDR3 reads TGCGCCAGCAGTCCCTCGGCAGGGAACACTGAAGCTTTCTTT.

This clonotype was counted at least ten times. J is TRBJ2-6 and V is TRBV18; no clear D. V was trimmed by 3 bases and J by 3 bases, leaving 6 bases between them. This CDR3 has 14 amino acids. CDR1 KGHSH and CDR2 LQKENI come from the germline V gene. CDR3 bases: TGTGCCAGCTCACCCGCCGATGGGGCCAACGTCCTGACTTTC. Translated: CASSPADGANVLTF.

This clonotype was seen repeatedly, ten times or more. The V and J genes are TRBV24-1 and TRBJ1-1, with 10 bases matching TRBD1. This CDR3 spans 15 amino acids. J gave up 0 bases and V 4 bases, and 1 base lay outside the gene matches. Germline V CDR1 and CDR2: KGHDR, SFDVKD. CDR3: CATSDGQGVNTEAFF. The CDR3 DNA reads as TGTGCCACCAGTGACGGACAGGGGGTGAACACTGAAGCTTTCTTT.

This clonotype occurred many times. The CDR3 loop is CAWSVLGAYEQYF. In DNA, the CDR3 is TGTGCCTGGAGTGTACTTGGGGCCTACGAGCAGTACTTC. This chain links TRBV30 with TRBJ2-7; the D is unclear. Trimming took off 0 bases at V and 2 bases at J, with 8 bases between the two ends. CDR3 length: 13 amino acids. CDR1 GTSNPN and CDR2 SVGIG come from the germline V gene (reference sequence).

For this clonotype: The junction differs from germline at one of its ends, possibly a read error. This sequence joins TRBV5-1 and TRBJ2-1; the D call may be TRBD1 or TRBD2 (5 bases each). The CDR3 runs to 15 residues. Germline CDR1 SGHRS, CDR2 YFSETQ. The DNA of the CDR3 is TGCGCCAGCAGCTTGGAGGGGACCAACCGCGGTGAGGAGTTCTTC. Protein sequence: CASSLEGTNRGEEFF.

This clonotype turned up a few times. This rearrangement joins TRBV5-1 to TRBJ2-7; 7 positions match TRBD2. Germline-derived CDR1 and CDR2 are SGHRS and YFSETQ. The CDR3 is 15 residues long. The V and J ends lost 4 bases and 3 bases, in that order; junction bases with no gene match: 10. CDR3 DNA: TGCGCCAGCAGCGCTTCTAGCGGAGATAACTACGAGCAGTACTTC. This codes for CASSASSGDNYEQYF.

Many counts were recorded for this clonotype. The chain has TRBV27 and TRBJ1-4; D possibly corresponds to TRBD1 (5 bases). Germline V lookup: CDR1 MNHEY, CDR2 SMNVEV (reference sequence). This CDR3 has 14 amino acids. Trimming removed 8 bases from V and 8 bases from J, with 18 bases in between. In DNA form, the CDR3 reads TGTGCCAGCGGGACCGGGTTTATGAGCGAAAAACTGTTTTTT. The encoded protein is CASGTGFMSEKLFF.

This clonotype showed up many times. The J gene is TRBJ2-7, the V gene TRBV9; 9 nucleotides agree with TRBD2. V shed 4 bases and J 0 bases; nucleotides not matched to a gene: 5. Germline-derived CDR1 and CDR2 are SGDLS and YYNGEE. This CDR3 has 15 residues. The CDR3 sequence: CASSPASGTSYEQYF. DNA for the CDR3: TGTGCCAGCAGCCCCGCTAGCGGGACCTCCTACGAGCAGTACTTC.

The DNA of the CDR3 is TGCAGTGCTCGGGACCCCCTAGGCGCAGATACGCAGTATTTT. This translates into CSARDPLGADTQYF. V is TRBV20-1 and J is TRBJ2-3, with D perhaps matching TRBD1 or TRBD2 (5 bases each). Germline V gene sequence: CDR1 DFQATT, CDR2 SNEGSKA (reference sequence). CDR3 length: 14 amino acids. V was clipped by 5 bases and J by 4 bases, with 16 bases between them.

This clonotype showed up just a few times. At one end, the junction sequence differs from germline, possibly due to a read error. V is TRBV6-1 and J is TRBJ1-1, with D perhaps matching TRBD1 (6 bases). The CDR3 sequence is 15 residues long. Germline-derived CDR1 and CDR2 are MNHNS and SASEGT. The CDR3 DNA sequence: TGTGCCAGCAGTGAATGGGGGGCCCTGAACACTGGAGCTTTCTTT. This gives the protein CASSEWGALNTGAFF.

This clonotype was detected ten times or more. This chain links TRBV6-1 with TRBJ1-5; D possibly corresponds to TRBD1 (6 bases). CDR1 MNHNS and CDR2 SASEGT come from the germline V gene. The CDR3 loop spans 18 amino acids. V was cut by 0 bases and J by 2 bases, with 17 bases left in between. CDR3 sequence: CASSEARYGGWGNQPQHF. The DNA of the CDR3 is TGTGCCAGCAGTGAAGCGCGGTACGGGGGCTGGGGCAATCAGCCCCAGCATTTT.

A note on this clonotype: Being one base from a much bigger clone, this may be a read error. The chain has TRBV9 and TRBJ2-3, with TRBD2 as a possible D gene (5 bases). Trimming removed 0 bases at V and 2 bases at J, with 7 bases between. Germline CDR1 is SGDLS and CDR2 is YYNGEE. CDR3 size: 14 residues. CDR3 in amino acids: CASSVGGNTDTQYF. The CDR3 DNA follows: TGTGCCAGCAGCGTAGGAGGGAACACAGATACGCAGTATTTT. Supplemented by reference TRBV9 and TRBJ2-3, the full variable domain reads DSGVTQTPKHLITATGQRVTLRCSPRSGDLSVYWYQQSLDQGLQFLIQYYNGEERAKGNILERFSAQQFPDLHSELNLSSLELGDSALYFCASSVGGNTDTQYFGPGTRLTVL.

V is TRBV5-4 and J is TRBJ1-2; D remains ambiguous. The CDR3 is 16 amino acids. Germline CDR1 is SGHNT and CDR2 is YYREEE (reference sequence). The V gene lost 1 base and the J gene lost 3 bases, with 16 bases spanning the gap. This CDR3 is CASSLPGRAGDYGYTF. The CDR3 nucleotides read TGTGCCAGCAGCTTGCCGGGGAGGGCGGGAGACTATGGCTACACCTTC.

The chain recombines TRBV9 with TRBJ2-3, with TRBD2 matching 10 bases. The CDR3 length is 16 residues. V lost 2 bases, J lost 6 bases, and 9 bases stayed unmatched. From germline, CDR1 is SGDLS and CDR2 YYNGEE. In DNA form, the CDR3 reads TGTGCCAGCAGCGTCCACCAGCGGGGGGGCCGGGATACGCAGTATTTT. The encoded protein is CASSVHQRGGRDTQYF.

This clonotype was detected a few times. The J gene is TRBJ1-2, the V gene TRBV10-2; D remains ambiguous. The CDR3 has 13 residues. CDR1 is WSHSY, CDR2 SAAADI, per germline. Trimming pared 3 bases from V and 3 bases from J, leaving 8 bases between. The CDR3 nucleotides are TGCGCCAGCAGTGACTTCTCGTACTATGGCTACACCTTC. This codes for CASSDFSYYGYTF.

V usage is TRBV7-9 and J usage is TRBJ2-5; D possibly corresponds to TRBD2 (7 bases). CDR3 size: 16 residues. The V gene lost 1 base and the J gene lost 2 bases, with 14 bases spanning the gap. Germline assignment: CDR1 SEHNR and CDR2 FQNEAQ (reference sequence). Written as DNA, the CDR3 is TGTGCCAGCAGCTTAGGGGGGGGGCGAAGTCAAGAGACCCAGTACTTC. It codes for CASSLGGGRSQETQYF.

This clonotype was seen a handful of times. V gene TRBV18 combines with J gene TRBJ1-4; no definite D call. Germline assignment: CDR1 KGHSH and CDR2 LQKENI. CDR3 length equals 16 residues. The V end was cut by 3 bases, the J end by 7 bases, with 18 bases between. CDR3 in DNA: TGTGCCAGCTCACCTGAGGCCCGATCTGTGGGTGAAAAACTGTTTTTT. As protein: CASSPEARSVGEKLFF.

This clonotype was seen ten or more times. The chain combines TRBV20-1 with TRBJ2-7; a weak D match, TRBD2 (6 bases). V dropped 7 bases and J dropped 3 bases, with 10 bases sitting between them. Germline-derived CDR1 and CDR2 are DFQATT and SNEGSKA (reference sequence). The CDR3 extends over 11 amino acids. CDR3 amino acids: CSDRGGYEQYF. CDR3 nucleotides: TGCAGTGATAGGGGAGGCTACGAGCAGTACTTC.

This sequence joins TRBV9 and TRBJ1-6; unclear D gene. The CDR3 loop spans 16 amino acids. Germline loops: CDR1 SGDLS, CDR2 YYNGEE. Trimming left V 2 bases short and J 0 bases short, with 9 bases between. The DNA of the CDR3 is TGTGCCAGCAGCGTGGGAGAGAGCTCCTATAATTCACCCCTCCACTTT. This gives the protein CASSVGESSYNSPLHF.

At least ten counts were recorded for this clonotype. The genes are TRBV30 and TRBJ1-6; 7 nucleotides line up with TRBD1. The CDR3 totals 13 residues. Germline lookup yields CDR1 GTSNPN and CDR2 SVGIG (reference sequence). Trimming removed 4 bases from V and 7 bases from J; junction bases left unmatched: 4. This CDR3 is CAWKRGQNSPLHF. In DNA form, the CDR3 reads TGTGCCTGGAAGAGGGGGCAGAATTCACCCCTCCACTTT. Full variable domain (missing parts from reference TRBV30 and TRBJ1-6): SQTIHQWPATLVQPVGSPLSLECTVEGTSNPNLYWYRQAAGRGLQLLFYSVGIGQISSEVPQNLSASRPQDRQFILSSKKLLLSDSGFYLCAWKRGQNSPLHFGNGTRLTVT.

This clonotype was recorded many times. The CDR3 sequence is CSARAGGEQYF. DNA for the CDR3: TGCAGTGCCAGGGCGGGTGGCGAGCAGTACTTC. The chain carries TRBV20-1 and TRBJ2-7; D could derive from TRBD1 or TRBD2 (5 bases each). CDR1 and CDR2 (germline): DFQATT, SNEGSKA (reference sequence). V was shortened by 6 bases and J by 6 bases, with 12 bases between the two germline ends. This CDR3 has 11 residues.

The chain carries TRBV28 and TRBJ1-5; D is possibly TRBD1 (5 bases). Germline CDR1 and CDR2: MDHEN and SYDVKM. The CDR3 spans 15 residues. With 5 bases removed from V and 3 bases from J, the gap between germline ends came to 14 bases. The CDR3 region has the DNA TGTGCCAGCAGTGGAACAGGAGGAAACAATCAGCCCCAGCATTTT. This sequence encodes CASSGTGGNNQPQHF.

This clonotype was seen ten or more times. The rearrangement joins TRBV5-6 to TRBJ2-3; D is unclear. V lost 1 base and J lost 0, with 9 bases in between. CDR1 and CDR2 from the germline V gene are SGHDT and YYEEEE. CDR3 size: 15 residues. This chain's CDR3 is CASSLPQTSTDTQYF. The CDR3 nucleotides are TGTGCCAGCAGCTTGCCACAGACTAGCACAGATACGCAGTATTTT.

Comments on this clonotype: Possible read error: a much larger clone is one base away. V is TRBV5-4 and J is TRBJ2-5; 12 nucleotides line up with TRBD2. The germline V gene encodes CDR1 SGHNT and CDR2 YYREEE (reference sequence). CDR3 length: 16 amino acids. J lost 11 bases, V lost 4 bases, and 15 bases had no gene match. The CDR3 loop is CASSPSGGGLYNEQYF. Written as DNA, the CDR3 is TGTGCCAGCAGCCCTAGCGGGGGGGGGTTATACAATGAGCAGTACTTC.

In this sample, this clonotype turned up many times. CDR3 region: CASSLSPPSGGGYEQYF. In DNA form, the CDR3 reads TGTGCCAGCAGTTTATCCCCGCCTAGCGGGGGGGGTTACGAGCAGTACTTC. The chain uses TRBV27 and TRBJ2-7, with 12 positions matching TRBD2. CDR1 is MNHEY, CDR2 SMNVEV, per germline (reference sequence). There are 17 residues in the CDR3. V lost 0 bases to trimming and J lost 4 bases; unmatched junction nucleotides: 7.

This clonotype was picked up many times. The chain employs TRBV11-2 and TRBJ1-6; possible D gene TRBD1, 5 bases. The ends were cut back, 4 bases at V and 8 bases at J, with 9 bases in the middle. The CDR3 runs to 13 residues. CDR1 is SGHAT, CDR2 FQNNGV, per germline. The CDR3 DNA is TGTGCCAGCAGCTCAATCAGGGATTCACCCCTCCACTTT. It translates to CASSSIRDSPLHF.

Ten or more counts support this clonotype. CDR3 sequence: CASSLITGPNTEAFF. The CDR3 DNA sequence: TGCGCCAGCAGCTTGATTACAGGCCCAAACACTGAAGCTTTCTTT. The chain joins TRBV5-1 to TRBJ1-1; a possible D gene is TRBD1 (5 bases). This CDR3 spans 15 amino acids. The V end was cut by 1 base, the J end by 2 bases, with 12 bases between. CDR1 and CDR2 from the germline V gene are SGHRS and YFSETQ.

This clonotype occurred a few times. CDR3 amino acids: CSASYKSSGANVLTF. The DNA of the CDR3 is TGCAGTGCTAGTTACAAGTCCTCTGGGGCCAACGTCCTGACTTTC. V is TRBV20-1 and J is TRBJ2-6; D uncertain. The V gene's germline CDR1 is DFQATT and CDR2 SNEGSKA (reference sequence). V was trimmed by 3 bases and J by 0 bases, leaving 9 bases between them. The CDR3 spans 15 residues.

This clonotype was counted ten times or more. The chain combines TRBV20-1 with TRBJ2-7, with 8 nucleotides matching TRBD2. The J segment lost 2 bases and the V segment lost 6 bases, leaving 9 bases of the junction unmatched. The germline CDR1 and CDR2 sequences are DFQATT and SNEGSKA (reference sequence). The CDR3 length is 14 residues. The CDR3 sequence is CSASRGGDTYEQYF. CDR3 nucleotide sequence: TGCAGTGCCTCCCGGGGGGGGGACACCTACGAGCAGTACTTC.

This clonotype was picked up many times. V usage is TRBV20-1 and J usage is TRBJ1-3; 7 bases agree with TRBD1. J was trimmed by 0 bases and V by 6 bases; bases with no gene match: 5. The length of the CDR3 is 14 residues. In germline, CDR1 is DFQATT, CDR2 SNEGSKA (reference sequence). This chain's CDR3 is CSAMGQFSGNTIYF. As DNA, the CDR3 is TGCAGTGCCATGGGACAGTTCTCTGGAAACACCATATATTTT.

The chain is built from TRBV5-1 and TRBJ2-3; D uncertain. The germline V gene encodes CDR1 SGHRS and CDR2 YFSETQ. The CDR3 runs 12 residues. Trimming left V 7 bases short and J 0 bases short, with 6 bases between. The CDR3 is CASQASTDTQYF. The CDR3 DNA reads TGCGCCAGCCAGGCTAGCACAGATACGCAGTATTTT.